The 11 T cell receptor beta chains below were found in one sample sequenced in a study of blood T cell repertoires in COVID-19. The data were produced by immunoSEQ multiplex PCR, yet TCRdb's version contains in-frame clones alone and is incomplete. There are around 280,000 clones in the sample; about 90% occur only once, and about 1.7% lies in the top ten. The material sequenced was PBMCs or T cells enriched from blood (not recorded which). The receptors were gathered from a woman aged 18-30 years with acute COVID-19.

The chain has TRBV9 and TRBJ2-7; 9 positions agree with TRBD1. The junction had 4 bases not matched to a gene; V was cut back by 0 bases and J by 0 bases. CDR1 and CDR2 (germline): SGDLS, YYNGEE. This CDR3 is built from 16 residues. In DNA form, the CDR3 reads TGTGCCAGCAGCGTAGGACAGGGGGTACGCTCCTACGAGCAGTACTTC. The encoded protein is CASSVGQGVRSYEQYF.

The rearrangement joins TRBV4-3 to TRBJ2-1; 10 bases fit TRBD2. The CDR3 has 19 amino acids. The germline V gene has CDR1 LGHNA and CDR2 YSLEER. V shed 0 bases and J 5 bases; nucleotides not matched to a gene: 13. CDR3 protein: CASSQDRGIGTSEDNEQFF. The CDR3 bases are TGCGCCAGCAGCCAAGATCGGGGCATCGGGACTAGCGAAGACAATGAGCAGTTCTTC.

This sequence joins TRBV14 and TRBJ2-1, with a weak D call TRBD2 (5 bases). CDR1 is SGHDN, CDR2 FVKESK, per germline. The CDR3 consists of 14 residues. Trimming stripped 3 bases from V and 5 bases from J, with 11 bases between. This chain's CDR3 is CASSQWETHNEQFF. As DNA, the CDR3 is TGTGCCAGCAGCCAGTGGGAGACCCACAATGAGCAGTTCTTC.

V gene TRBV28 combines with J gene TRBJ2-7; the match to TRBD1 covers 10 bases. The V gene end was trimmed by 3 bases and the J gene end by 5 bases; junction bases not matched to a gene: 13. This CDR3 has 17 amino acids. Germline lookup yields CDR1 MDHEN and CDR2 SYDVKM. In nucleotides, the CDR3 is TGTGCCAGCAGTTTCATGCGGGTTCGACAGGGGGCAAACGAGCAGTACTTC. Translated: CASSFMRVRQGANEQYF.

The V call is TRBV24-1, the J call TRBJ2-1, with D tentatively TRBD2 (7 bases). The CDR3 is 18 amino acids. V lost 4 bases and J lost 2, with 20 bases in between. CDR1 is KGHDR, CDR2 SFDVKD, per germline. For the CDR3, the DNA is TGTGCCACCAGTGAGAGGGGGATAGCGGGCGCCACCTACAATGAGCAGTTCTTC. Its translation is CATSERGIAGATYNEQFF.

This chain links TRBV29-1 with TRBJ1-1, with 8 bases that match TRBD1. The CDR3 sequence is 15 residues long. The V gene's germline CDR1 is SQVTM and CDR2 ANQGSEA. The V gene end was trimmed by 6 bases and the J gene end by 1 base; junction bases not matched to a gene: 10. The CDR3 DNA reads TGCAGCGTGGACGACAGGGGAGTGAGGAACACTGAAGCTTTCTTT. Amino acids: CSVDDRGVRNTEAFF.

The CDR3 spells CASRSQGSSGNTIYF. The CDR3 DNA reads TGTGCCAGCAGGTCGCAGGGCTCTTCCGGAAACACCATATATTTT. This chain connects TRBV2 to TRBJ1-3; possibly TRBD1 for D (5 bases). With 6 bases removed from V and 4 bases from J, the gap between germline ends came to 16 bases. This CDR3 contains 15 residues. In germline, CDR1 is SNHLY, CDR2 FYNNEI. Combining the CDR3 with reference TRBV2 and TRBJ1-3 gives the whole variable domain EPEVTQTPSHQVTQMGQEVILRCVPISNHLYFYWYRQILGQKVEFLVSFYNNEISEKSEIFDDQFSVERPDGSNFTLKIRSTKLEDSAMYFCASRSQGSSGNTIYFGEGSWLTVV.

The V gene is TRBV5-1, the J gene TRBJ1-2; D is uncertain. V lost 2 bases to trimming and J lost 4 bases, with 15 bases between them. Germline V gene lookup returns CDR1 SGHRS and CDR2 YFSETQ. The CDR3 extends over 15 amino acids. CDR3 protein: CASSFAGEQFYGYTF. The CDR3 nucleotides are TGCGCCAGCAGCTTCGCCGGGGAACAGTTCTATGGCTACACCTTC. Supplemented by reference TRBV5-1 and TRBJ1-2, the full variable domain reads KAGVTQTPRYLIKTRGQQVTLSCSPISGHRSVSWYQQTPGQGLQFLFEYFSETQRNKGNFPGRFSGRQFSNSRSEMNVSTLELGDSALYLCASSFAGEQFYGYTFGSGTRLTVV.

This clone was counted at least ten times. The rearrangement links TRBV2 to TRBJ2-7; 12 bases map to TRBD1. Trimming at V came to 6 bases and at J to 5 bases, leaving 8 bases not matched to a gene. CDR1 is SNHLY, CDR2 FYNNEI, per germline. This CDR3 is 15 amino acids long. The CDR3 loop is CASSAGQGALDEQYF. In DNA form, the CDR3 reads TGTGCCAGCAGCGCGGGACAGGGGGCGCTGGACGAGCAGTACTTC.

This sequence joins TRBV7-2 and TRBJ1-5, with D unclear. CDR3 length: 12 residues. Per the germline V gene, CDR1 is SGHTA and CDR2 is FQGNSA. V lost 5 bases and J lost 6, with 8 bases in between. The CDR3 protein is CASSPFGQPQHF. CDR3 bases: TGTGCCAGCAGCCCTTTCGGTCAGCCCCAGCATTTT.

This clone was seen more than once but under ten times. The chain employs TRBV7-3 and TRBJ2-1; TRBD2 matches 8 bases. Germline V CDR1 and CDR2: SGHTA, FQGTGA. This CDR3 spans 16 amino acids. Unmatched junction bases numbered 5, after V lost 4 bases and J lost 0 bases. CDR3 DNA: TGTGCCAGCAGCTCGACTAGCGCCAGCTCCTACAATGAGCAGTTCTTC. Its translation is CASSSTSASSYNEQFF.